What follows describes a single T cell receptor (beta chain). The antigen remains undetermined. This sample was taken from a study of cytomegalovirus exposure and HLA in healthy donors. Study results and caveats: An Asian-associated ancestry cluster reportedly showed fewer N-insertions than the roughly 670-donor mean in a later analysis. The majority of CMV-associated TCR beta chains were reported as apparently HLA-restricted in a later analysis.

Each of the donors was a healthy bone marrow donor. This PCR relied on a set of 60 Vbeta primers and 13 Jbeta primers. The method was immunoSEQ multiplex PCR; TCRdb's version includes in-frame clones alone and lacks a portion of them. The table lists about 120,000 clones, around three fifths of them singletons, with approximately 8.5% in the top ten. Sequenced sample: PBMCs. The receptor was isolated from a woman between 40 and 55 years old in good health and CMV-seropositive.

DNA for the CDR3: TGCAGCGTTGCGTACACTACGAGCGAGCAGTACTTC. Protein: CSVAYTTSEQYF. The rearrangement links TRBV29-1 to TRBJ2-7, with D unclear. Trimming pared 4 bases from V and 6 bases from J, leaving 13 bases between. Per germline, CDR1 SQVTM and CDR2 ANQGSEA. The CDR3 is made up of 12 amino acids.